The sequence of this T cell receptor (beta chain) was determined in a study of T cells in Graves' hyperthyroidism and ophthalmopathy. In the study overall: The initial diagnosis was the point when peripheral blood was collected, ahead of any treatment.

Orbital computed tomography, thyroid ultrasound, serum thyroxine and TRAb, and clinical symptoms together informed the diagnoses. PBMCs were collected from an approximately 9.2 ml volume of fresh peripheral blood. There were TCR beta CDR3 regions amplified from RNA transcripts. The TCR CDR3 first-round RT-PCR relied on the HTBI primer set. TCRdb fed the multiplex PCR reads into MiXCR, producing one record per CDR3 protein. The table records roughly 520,000 distinct CDR3 sequences, roughly a quarter of them present only once. V lost 7 bases and J 6 bases, leaving 15 bases between the germline ends. The V gene's germline CDR1 is MNHNS and CDR2 SASEGT. CDR3 size: 13 residues.

The chain is built from TRBV6-1 and TRBJ1-1; tentatively, D is TRBD1 (5 bases). The sequencing sample was made of blood. The clonotype originates from a woman in her thirties with Graves' ophthalmopathy. In nucleotides, the CDR3 is TGTGCCAGCACTAAAACGTCACAGGCTGAAGCTTTCTTT. Its protein is CASTKTSQAEAFF.